Presented here are 5 T cell receptor beta chains from one specimen sequenced in a study of blood T cell repertoires in COVID-19. Sequencing used immunoSEQ multiplex PCR; TCRdb keeps in-frame clones, though not all of them. The data contain 15,000 to 25,000 clones, approximately 93% of them seen just once; the ten biggest clones take up approximately 4%. The sample was peripheral blood. The receptors were gathered from a woman aged 50 to 65 with active COVID-19.

The chain links TRBV3-1 (or the pseudogene TRBV3-2) to TRBJ2-2; 7 bases are a match to TRBD2. Germline-derived CDR1 and CDR2 are LGHDT and YNNKEL (reference sequence). V was clipped by 0 bases and J by 7 bases; unmatched bases: 5. The CDR3 runs to 15 residues. In DNA form, the CDR3 reads TGTGCCAGCAGCCAAGACCCTGGGGGGGTCGGGGAGCTGTTTTTT. Translation: CASSQDPGGVGELFF.

This sequence joins TRBV19 and TRBJ2-6; 9 nucleotides match TRBD1. Germline V lookup: CDR1 LNHDA, CDR2 SQIVND (reference sequence). The trim removed 7 bases at V and 1 base at J, leaving 5 bases unmatched. The CDR3 is 16 amino acids. The DNA for the CDR3 is TGTGCCAGTAAACAGGGGGCCCTTTCTGGGGCCAACGTCCTGACTTTC. This sequence encodes CASKQGALSGANVLTF. Complete variable domain (other parts from reference TRBV19 and TRBJ2-6): DGGITQSPKYLFRKEGQNVTLSCEQNLNHDAMYWYRQDPGQGLRLIYYSQIVNDFQKGDIAEGYSVSREKKESFPLTVTSAQKNPTAFYLCASKQGALSGANVLTFGAGSRLTVL.

The V and J genes are TRBV7-2 and TRBJ1-1; 7 positions agree with TRBD1. V lost 5 bases, J lost 6 bases, and 12 bases stayed unmatched. CDR1 and CDR2 from the germline V gene are SGHTA and FQGNSA. The CDR3 covers 15 residues. The CDR3 nucleotides are TGTGCCAGCAGCGTTACAGGGGTCGGACCCCCTGAAGCTTTCTTT. Its protein product is CASSVTGVGPPEAFF.

The chain recombines TRBV5-1 with TRBJ2-7, with TRBD2 identical over 8 bases. CDR3 length: 13 residues. CDR1 is SGHRS, CDR2 YFSETQ, per germline. V lost 3 bases and J lost 7; bases outside the gene matches: 6. CDR3 amino acids: CASSSTSVGEQYF. The CDR3 DNA follows: TGCGCCAGCAGCTCGACTAGCGTGGGTGAGCAGTACTTC.

The rearrangement links TRBV3-1 (or the pseudogene TRBV3-2) to TRBJ1-6; perhaps TRBD1 as D (6 bases). The CDR3 totals 15 residues. Germline V CDR1 and CDR2: LGHDT, YNNKEL (reference sequence). Trimming removed 0 bases at V and 7 bases at J, with 10 bases between. CDR3 in amino acids: CASSQDAQGNSPLHF. The CDR3 nucleotides are TGTGCCAGCAGCCAAGATGCCCAGGGGAATTCACCCCTCCACTTT.